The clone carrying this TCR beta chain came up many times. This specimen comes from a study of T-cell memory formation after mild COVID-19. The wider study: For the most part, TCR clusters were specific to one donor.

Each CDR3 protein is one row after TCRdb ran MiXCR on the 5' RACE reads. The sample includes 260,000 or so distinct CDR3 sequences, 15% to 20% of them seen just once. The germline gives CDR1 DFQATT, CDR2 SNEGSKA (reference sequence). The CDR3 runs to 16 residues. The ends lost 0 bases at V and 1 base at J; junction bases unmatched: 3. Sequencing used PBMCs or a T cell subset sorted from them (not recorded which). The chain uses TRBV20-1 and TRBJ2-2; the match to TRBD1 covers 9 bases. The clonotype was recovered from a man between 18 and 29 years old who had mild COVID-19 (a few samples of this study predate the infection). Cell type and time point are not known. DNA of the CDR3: TGCAGTGCTAGAGATCGGACAGGGGTGAACACCGGGGAGCTGTTTTTT. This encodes CSARDRTGVNTGELFF.